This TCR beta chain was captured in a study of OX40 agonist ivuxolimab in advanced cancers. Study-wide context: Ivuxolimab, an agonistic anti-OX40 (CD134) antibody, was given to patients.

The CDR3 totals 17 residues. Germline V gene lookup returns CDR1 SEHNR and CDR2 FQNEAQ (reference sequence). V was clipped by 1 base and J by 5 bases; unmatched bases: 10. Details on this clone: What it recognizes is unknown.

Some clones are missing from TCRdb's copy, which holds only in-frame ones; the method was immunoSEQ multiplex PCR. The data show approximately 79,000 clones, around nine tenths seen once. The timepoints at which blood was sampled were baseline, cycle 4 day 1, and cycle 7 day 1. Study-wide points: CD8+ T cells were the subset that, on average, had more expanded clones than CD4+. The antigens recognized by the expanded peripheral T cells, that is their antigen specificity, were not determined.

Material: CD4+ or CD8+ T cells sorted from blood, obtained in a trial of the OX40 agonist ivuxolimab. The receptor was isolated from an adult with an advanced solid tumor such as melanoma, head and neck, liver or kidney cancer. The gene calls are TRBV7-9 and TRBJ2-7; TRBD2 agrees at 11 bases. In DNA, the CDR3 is TGTGCCAGCAGCTTAGTCCGTAGCGGGGGGGCCATCCACGAGCAGTACTTC. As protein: CASSLVRSGGAIHEQYF.